This T cell receptor (beta chain) was profiled in a study of T cells in Graves' hyperthyroidism and ophthalmopathy. Study-level points and caveats: Blood also contained most expanded thyroid clonotypes above 0.001.

Each person with ophthalmopathy scored at least 3 on the Clinical Activity Score, reached NOSPECS grade 4 or higher, and had been ill under 3 months. The CDR3 regions of TCR beta were amplified from RNA transcripts. With the HTBI primer set, the TCR CDR3 went through a first round of RT-PCR. TCRdb independently ran MiXCR on the multiplex PCR reads; one entry per CDR3 protein. The repertoire holds approximately 380,000 distinct CDR3 sequences, with roughly 13% as singletons. The junction had 3 bases not matched to a gene; V was cut back by 0 bases and J by 2 bases. The germline V gene has CDR1 MGHRA and CDR2 YSYEKL. CDR3 length: 15 amino acids. A note on this clonotype: Its antigen is unidentified.

This sequence joins TRBV4-1 and TRBJ2-7; 8 nucleotides align to TRBD2. Material for sequencing was blood. This sequence originates from a man aged 45 to 65 with Graves' ophthalmopathy. The CDR3: CASSQEREAPYEQYF. CDR3 DNA sequence: TGCGCCAGCAGCCAAGAGCGGGAGGCCCCCTACGAGCAGTACTTC.